This entry concerns a single T cell receptor beta chain. The sample originates from a study of human CD8 memory T cell subsets. UMI-labeled 5' RACE was used, and it produced the TCR beta libraries. TCRdb reanalyzed the 5' RACE reads, giving one entry per CDR3 protein sequence and no DNA. Its table lists around 11,000 distinct CDR3 sequences. This CDR3 contains 14 residues. CDR1 is DFQATT and CDR2 is SNEGSKA in the germline V gene (reference sequence). Specimen: CD8+ stem-like memory T cells (TSCM and TCM) sorted from PBMCs. Subset in this sample: stem-like memory CD8 T cells (TSTEM), CCR7+ PD-1- TIGIT-. This clonotype was obtained from a human donor in good health. The chain has TRBV20-1 and TRBJ1-5; TCRdb names TRBD1, which stays unverified in the absence of DNA. CDR3 loop: CSALNGQEWEPQHF.